This TCR beta chain was retrieved from a study of cytomegalovirus exposure and HLA in healthy donors (dated by TCRdb to the late 2010s). In the study overall: A later analysis indicated that the 95 to 150 validation repertoires were generated on the platform also employed for the approximately 700 repertoires of the first cohort. The aim of the study was to test whether cataloging public T cell receptors could identify signatures of past pathogen exposure. A separate validation cohort of roughly 130 different subjects was used in addition to the approximately 640-subject first cohort. High-throughput TCR immunosequencing, statistical association of individual TCRs with disease status, and machine learning were combined to predict cytomegalovirus infection status.

Separate from the approximately 670-subject first cohort, the validation cohort of 120 subjects was the group to which the donors belonged. Study-level results and caveats: A later analysis had no HLA typing for the validation cohort, so co-occurrence there was scored across all 110 or so repertoires. The authors suggested that the approach could potentially be extended to other disease states and immunological phenotypes. In vitro tests confirmed that three of the cytomegalovirus-associated TCR beta chains recognize cytomegalovirus antigens. Most TCR sequences were seen in very few donors, while some public TCRs were found in many individuals. In both the original and validation cohorts, the classifier was reported to diagnose cytomegalovirus status with high specificity and sensitivity. The study gave a list of roughly 150 TCR beta chains associated with cytomegalovirus. A later analysis found that TCRs clustered in the first cohort also tended to co-occur in the roughly 120 validation repertoires, with 94% of cluster scores above 0.

The library was produced with the immunoSEQ multiplex PCR assay. The source study handled its data this way. A statistical classification framework was built for diagnosing cytomegalovirus status from the catalog of TCR beta chain sequences. Here the immuneACCESS table is served through TCRdb, limited to in-frame sequences with V and J called. Missing clones are a known gap in these copies; in checked studies unresolved V genes cover under half, and the rest lacks a known reason. That table supplies the V and J calls and clone size; D and trimming were determined from the DNA. Present in this sample are 110,000 to 150,000 clones, approximately 92% of which were seen just once. The ten largest clones add up to approximately 10% of the sample. As regards this clone: It lacks a known antigen. Per-base quality was not reported, and no clone a single base away is much larger than it.

V loses 6 bases of germline sequence and J loses 6 bases, and the interval between the two ends is 15 bases. CDR1 MDHEN and CDR2 SYDVKM are derived from the germline V gene. The CDR3 runs 15 residues from the cysteine to the phenylalanine. This entry keeps only the CDR3 DNA: 45 bases, framed from base 1. The rearranged chain carries TRBV28 and TRBJ1-6, with TRBD1 as a weak D call on 5 bases. This receptor was identified in a woman between 18 and 29 years old in good health and CMV-seropositive. Sequencing input: PBMCs. Here the CDR3 is given as CASSPAGRVNSPLHF. Read as DNA, the sequence is TGTGCCAGCAGCCCAGCGGGCAGGGTTAATTCACCCCTCCACTTT.